This T cell receptor beta chain was captured by sequencing in a study of T cell changes during pregnancy in multiple sclerosis. Profiling relied on immunoSEQ multiplex PCR, and the TCRdb table lists in-frame clones only, not all of them. The profile shows roughly 34,000 clones, roughly 90% of them singletons. J lost 4 bases, V lost 1 base, and 7 bases had no gene match. There are 16 residues in the CDR3. Germline-derived CDR1 and CDR2 are SGHTA and FQGNSA. This rearrangement joins TRBV7-2 to TRBJ1-3, with 7 bases aligning to TRBD1. The clonotype comes from a female donor in good health, enrolled as a control in a pregnancy study. Source: CD4+ T cells from peripheral blood mononuclear cells, taken in the second trimester of pregnancy. CDR3 sequence reads: CASSLVGRGEGNTIYF. The CDR3 DNA reads as TGTGCCAGCAGCTTAGTCGGCAGGGGGGAAGGAAACACCATATATTTT.